These T cell receptor beta chains were read from a single sample in a study of beta chain features in type 1 diabetes. Measured with immunoSEQ multiplex PCR; TCRdb has only the in-frame clones, and not every one. This table has 400,000 to 550,000 clones, about an eighth appearing once. Sample: naive CD4+ T cells from blood. Receptors were obtained from a woman aged 18-29 years in good health. Both conserved end residues are part of each CDR3. Each record gives: J gene, V gene, clone size, D gene, CDR3 protein, CDR3 DNA. A D gene is named only where the DNA matches it firmly. Clone size is shown for a subset of rows, as once, few, many or a class of expanded clone.

TRBJ1-6 TRBV7-9 NA TRBD1 CASSLGDRVGSPLHF TGTGCCAGCAGCTTAGGCGACAGGGTCGGGTCACCCCTCCACTTT
TRBJ2-5 TRBV30 few TRBD1 CAWRQGAWETQYF TGTGCCTGGAGACAGGGGGCTTGGGAGACCCAGTACTTC
TRBJ2-4 TRBV7-8 few NA CASSLVFGSVNIQYF TGTGCCAGCAGCTTAGTATTTGGGAGTGTAAACATTCAGTACTTC
TRBJ2-3 TRBV7-8 NA TRBD2 CASSLARGRANTDTQYF TGTGCCAGCAGCTTAGCGCGAGGGAGGGCCAACACAGATACGCAGTATTTT
TRBJ1-5 TRBV30 few NA CAWSVRGLRSNQPQHF TGTGCCTGGAGTGTAAGGGGTCTGCGTAGCAATCAGCCCCAGCATTTT
TRBJ2-2 TRBV7-3 few NA CASSLRWGAGELFF TGTGCCAGCAGCTTAAGGTGGGGCGCCGGGGAGCTGTTTTTT
TRBJ1-5 TRBV28 few NA CASRSSIGRGSNQPQHF TGTGCCAGCAGATCCTCCATTGGCAGGGGAAGCAATCAGCCCCAGCATTTT
TRBJ1-2 TRBV7-2 NA NA CASSPYTRGGYTF TGTGCCAGCAGCCCCTACACCCGCGGGGGCTACACCTTC
TRBJ2-6 TRBV7-9 NA TRBD2 CARPASGPARSGANVLTF TGTGCCCGACCGGCTAGCGGACCCGCCCGCTCTGGGGCCAACGTCCTGACTTTC
TRBJ2-7 TRBV9 NA NA CASSSTDGGREQYF TGTGCCAGCAGCAGTACAGATGGAGGACGCGAGCAGTACTTC
TRBJ2-7 TRBV6-5 few NA CASSYSRGGHEQYF TGTGCCAGCAGTTACTCCAGGGGAGGGCACGAGCAGTACTTC
TRBJ2-3 TRBV9 few NA CASSLTNPTDTQYF TGTGCCAGCAGCCTGACTAACCCCACAGATACGCAGTATTTT
TRBJ2-5 TRBV7-9 NA TRBD2 CASSARGRGQETQYF TGTGCCAGCAGCGCTCGAGGGAGGGGCCAAGAGACCCAGTACTTC
TRBJ1-2 TRBV2 few TRBD1 CASRLPGTGGNYGYTF TGTGCCAGCAGGCTTCCCGGGACAGGGGGCAACTATGGCTACACCTTC
TRBJ2-1 TRBV7-3 NA TRBD2 CASGAAGGPYNEQFF TGTGCCAGCGGGGCAGCGGGAGGGCCTTACAATGAGCAGTTCTTC
TRBJ2-5 TRBV30 NA TRBD2 CAWSGVGGRGTQYF TGTGCCTGGAGTGGCGTTGGCGGGAGAGGGACCCAGTACTTC
TRBJ2-3 TRBV28 few NA CASSLAADTQYF TGTGCCAGCAGTTTAGCAGCAGATACGCAGTATTTT
TRBJ2-6 TRBV19 NA TRBD1 CASGTGVGANVLTF TGTGCCAGTGGGACAGGGGTTGGGGCCAACGTCCTGACTTTC
TRBJ1-2 TRBV29-1 few NA CSVTEPANYGYTF TGCAGCGTGACAGAACCAGCTAACTATGGCTACACCTTC
TRBJ2-3 TRBV18 NA NA CASSPVVWASTDTQYF TGTGCCAGCTCACCGGTAGTGTGGGCTAGCACAGATACGCAGTATTTT
TRBJ2-1 TRBV9 NA NA CASIVLLQGEQFF TGTGCCAGCATCGTACTACTTCAGGGTGAGCAGTTCTTC
TRBJ2-5 TRBV2 few NA CASSGTRQETQYF TGTGCCAGCAGTGGAACACGCCAAGAGACCCAGTACTTC
TRBJ2-5 TRBV5-1 NA TRBD1 CASSIGTAFQETQYF TGCGCCAGCAGCATCGGGACAGCGTTTCAAGAGACCCAGTACTTC
TRBJ1-6 TRBV4-1 few NA CASSQEYSKPLHF TGCGCCAGCAGCCAAGAATACAGCAAACCCCTCCACTTT
TRBJ1-2 TRBV7-9 NA NA CASSLVIAGSYGYTF TGTGCCAGCAGCTTAGTTATCGCAGGCTCATATGGCTACACCTTC
TRBJ1-5 TRBV29-1 NA NA CSVGQSNQPQHF TGCAGCGTTGGACAGAGCAATCAGCCCCAGCATTTT
TRBJ2-5 TRBV7-8 NA TRBD1 CASTSPDRGGKETQYF TGTGCCAGCACCTCGCCGGACAGGGGAGGAAAAGAGACCCAGTACTTC
TRBJ2-1 TRBV11-3 NA NA CASSQSVKVNNEQFF TGTGCCAGCAGCCAGAGCGTAAAGGTGAACAATGAGCAGTTCTTC
TRBJ2-5 TRBV18 NA TRBD2 CASSPGLGETQYF TGTGCCAGCTCACCTGGACTAGGGGAGACCCAGTACTTC